Below are 15 T cell receptor beta chains sequenced from a single sample in a study of blood T cell repertoires in COVID-19. The protocol was immunoSEQ multiplex PCR, while the TCRdb copy is restricted to in-frame clones and leaves out a portion. The data contain 450,000 or so clones, 89% of them singletons. The sequenced material came from peripheral blood. Source of these receptors: a man aged 18-30 years with COVID-19, enrolled during active disease.

CDR3 DNA: TGCAGTGCTAGTGTTCGGAACACCGGGGAGCTGTTTTTT. This translates into CSASVRNTGELFF. The V and J genes are TRBV20-1 and TRBJ2-2; no clear D gene. Looked up from germline, CDR1 is DFQATT and CDR2 is SNEGSKA (reference sequence). CDR3 length: 13 residues. V lost 3 bases, J lost 1 base, and 6 bases lay in between.

The chain is built from TRBV5-1 and TRBJ2-1; TRBD2 agrees at 15 bases. Germline values: CDR1 SGHRS, CDR2 YFSETQ. V was clipped by 6 bases and J by 6 bases; unmatched bases: 16. The CDR3 is 19 amino acids. The CDR3 protein is CASTNLGGTSGRSVNEQFF. CDR3 sequence (DNA): TGCGCCAGCACCAATCTGGGTGGGACTAGCGGGAGGTCAGTCAATGAGCAGTTCTTC.

The V call is TRBV11-3, the J call TRBJ2-1; 10 nucleotides agree with TRBD1. The germline V gene encodes CDR1 SGHNT and CDR2 YENEEA. V was clipped by 5 bases and J by 12 bases; unmatched bases: 4. The CDR3 consists of 12 residues. CDR3 region: CASSKRDRGQFF. In DNA, the CDR3 is TGTGCCAGCAGCAAGCGGGACAGGGGGCAGTTCTTC.

The chain joins TRBV15 to TRBJ2-5; D is unclear. The CDR3 has 12 residues. Germline CDR1 reads LNHNV; CDR2 reads YYDKDF (reference sequence). Deletions cut 3 bases from V and 5 bases from J, with 7 bases between. The chain's CDR3 is CATSRSRETQYF. The CDR3 nucleotides are TGTGCCACCAGCAGGAGCAGGGAGACCCAGTACTTC.

J is TRBJ2-2 and V is TRBV27, with TRBD2 matching 9 bases. The ends lost 7 bases at V and 7 bases at J; junction bases unmatched: 10. Germline V gives CDR1 MNHEY, CDR2 SMNVEV (reference sequence). The CDR3 is made up of 15 amino acids. Written as DNA, the CDR3 is TGTGCCAGCATGTTGGCGGGGGGGGATATCGGGGAGCTGTTTTTT. Amino acids: CASMLAGGDIGELFF.

CDR3 coding DNA: TGTGCCAGCAGCCTCGGAGCGGGATCGGGGTATGAGCAGTTCTTC. Amino acids: CASSLGAGSGYEQFF. This chain links TRBV7-2 with TRBJ2-1; TRBD2 aligns across 7 bases. Trimming took 5 bases from V and 8 from J; bases not matched to a gene: 12. From germline, CDR1 is SGHTA and CDR2 FQGNSA. The CDR3 contains 15 residues.

V usage is TRBV9 and J usage is TRBJ2-5; D remains ambiguous. This CDR3 spans 13 amino acids. The germline V and J ends were trimmed by 0 bases and 4 bases, with 7 bases remaining between them. Germline-derived CDR1 and CDR2 are SGDLS and YYNGEE. This CDR3 is CASSVVGSETQYF. CDR3 DNA sequence: TGTGCCAGCAGCGTAGTCGGGTCAGAGACCCAGTACTTC.

This clone was detected once. The CDR3 sequence is CASSYEGALGEQYF. CDR3 DNA sequence: TGCGCCAGCAGCTACGAGGGAGCCCTCGGCGAGCAGTACTTC. The J gene is TRBJ2-7, the V gene TRBV5-1; weak D call: TRBD2 (5 bases). The CDR3 runs to 14 residues. Looked up from germline, CDR1 is SGHRS and CDR2 is YFSETQ. Trimming stripped 3 bases from V and 6 bases from J, with 16 bases between.

This CDR3 reads CASSINQGPYEQYF. In nucleotides, the CDR3 is TGTGCCAGCAGCATAAATCAGGGGCCCTACGAGCAGTACTTC. This chain uses TRBV7-2 with TRBJ2-7; D possibly corresponds to TRBD1 (6 bases). Germline V lookup: CDR1 SGHTA, CDR2 FQGNSA. Trimming shortened V by 5 bases and J by 2 bases, and 13 bases separated the two germline ends. CDR3 length: 14 amino acids. Full variable domain (outside the CDR3, taken from reference TRBV7-2 and TRBJ2-7): GAGVSQSPSNKVTEKGKDVELRCDPISGHTALYWYRQSLGQGLEFLIYFQGNSAPDKSGLPSDRFSAERTGGSVSTLTIQRTQQEDSAVYLCASSINQGPYEQYFGPGTRLTVT.

Concerning this clone itself: This same CDR3 is encoded by further DNA sequences in the sample. This chain joins TRBV18 and TRBJ1-2; D uncertain. Germline values: CDR1 KGHSH, CDR2 LQKENI. CDR3 length equals 13 residues. V was cut by 6 bases and J by 2 bases, with 10 bases left in between. As DNA, the CDR3 is TGTGCCAGCTCCCCGGGGTTAAACTATGGCTACACCTTC. It yields the protein CASSPGLNYGYTF.

The rearrangement joins TRBV10-3 to TRBJ2-5, with TRBD1 matching over 10 bases. In germline, CDR1 is ENHRY, CDR2 SYGVKD. V was clipped by 6 bases and J by 1 base; unmatched bases: 2. The CDR3 spans 14 residues. This CDR3 reads CAIRDRGSQETQYF. The CDR3 DNA reads TGTGCCATCAGGGACAGGGGGAGCCAAGAGACCCAGTACTTC.

The CDR3 loop is CASSLGGQTHRELFF. CDR3 sequence (DNA): TGTGCCAGCAGCTTAGGGGGACAGACGCACCGGGAGCTGTTTTTT. The rearrangement links TRBV5-4 to TRBJ2-2, with 7 bases aligning to TRBD1. With 2 bases clipped from V and 9 bases from J, the junction kept 10 bases outside the gene matches. This CDR3 has 15 amino acids. The germline V gene has CDR1 SGHNT and CDR2 YYREEE (reference sequence).

In this sample, this clone turned up once. J is TRBJ1-4 and V is TRBV24-1; maybe TRBD1 (6 bases). V lost 4 bases and J 8 bases, leaving 10 bases between the germline ends. CDR1 is KGHDR and CDR2 is SFDVKD in the germline V gene. The CDR3 loop spans 13 amino acids. In DNA, the CDR3 is TGTGCCACCAGTGAGGGGGCCGGGGAAAAACTGTTTTTT. It codes for CATSEGAGEKLFF.

The chain is built from TRBV7-6 and TRBJ2-1; tentative D call: TRBD2 (7 bases). Trimming shortened V by 4 bases and J by 3 bases, and 13 bases separated the two germline ends. The germline V gene has CDR1 SGHVS and CDR2 FNYEAQ. The CDR3 consists of 15 residues. DNA for the CDR3: TGTGCCAGCAGCTCAGCGGGACACCGCTACAATGAGCAGTTCTTC. Amino acid sequence: CASSSAGHRYNEQFF.

This chain connects TRBV4-2 to TRBJ1-5; the D is unclear. Germline V gene data show CDR1 as LGHNA and CDR2 as YNFKEQ. This CDR3 region has 15 residues. V was clipped by 0 bases and J by 0 bases, with 6 bases between them. The CDR3 loop reads CASSQESHSNQPQHF. The CDR3 DNA reads TGTGCCAGCAGCCAAGAGTCACATAGCAATCAGCCCCAGCATTTT.